The present entry profiles one T cell receptor beta chain with its context. The antigen is unknown. CDR1 and CDR2 from the germline V gene are MGHRA and YSYEKL. The CDR3 sequence is 12 residues long. The V and J ends lost 6 bases and 7 bases respectively, with 7 bases between them. This entry belongs to a study of OX40 agonist ivuxolimab in advanced cancers. Study-level results: Mean expanded clone counts were higher in CD8+ than CD4+ T cells.

Assay: immunoSEQ multiplex PCR; the TCRdb copy retains only in-frame clones and omits some. The sample lists roughly 48,000 clones, around 80% occurring once. V gene TRBV4-1 combines with J gene TRBJ1-6; possible D gene TRBD1, 6 bases. This TCR derives from an adult with an advanced solid tumor such as melanoma, head and neck, liver or kidney cancer. Sequenced material: CD4+ or CD8+ T cells sorted from blood, taken in a trial of the OX40 agonist ivuxolimab. The CDR3 region is CASRQGNSPLHF. DNA for the CDR3: TGCGCCAGCAGACAGGGAAATTCACCCCTCCACTTT.